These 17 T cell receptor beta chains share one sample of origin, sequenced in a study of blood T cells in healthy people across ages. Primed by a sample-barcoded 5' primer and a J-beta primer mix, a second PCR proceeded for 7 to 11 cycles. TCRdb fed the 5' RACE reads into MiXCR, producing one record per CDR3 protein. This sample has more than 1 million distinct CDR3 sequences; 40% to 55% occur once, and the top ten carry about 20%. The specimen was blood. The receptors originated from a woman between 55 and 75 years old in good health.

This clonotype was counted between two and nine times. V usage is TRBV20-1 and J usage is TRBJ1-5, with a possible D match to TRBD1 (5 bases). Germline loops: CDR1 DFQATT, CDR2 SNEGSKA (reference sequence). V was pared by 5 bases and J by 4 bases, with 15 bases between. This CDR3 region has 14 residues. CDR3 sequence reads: CSAVGGGENQPQHF. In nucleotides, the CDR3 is TGCAGTGCTGTGGGGGGTGGGGAGAATCAGCCCCAGCATTTT.

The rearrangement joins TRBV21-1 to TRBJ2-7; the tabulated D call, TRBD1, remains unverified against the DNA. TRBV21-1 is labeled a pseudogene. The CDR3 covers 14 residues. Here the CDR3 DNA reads TGTGCCAGCAGCAATAGGGACAGATCCTACGAGCAGTACTTC. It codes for CASSNRDRSYEQYF.

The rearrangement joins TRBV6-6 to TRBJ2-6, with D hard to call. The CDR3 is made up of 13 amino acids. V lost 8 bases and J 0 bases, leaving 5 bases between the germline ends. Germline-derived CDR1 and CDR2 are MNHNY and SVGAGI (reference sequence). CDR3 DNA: TGTGCCAGCGGATACTCTGGGGCCAACGTCCTGACTTTC. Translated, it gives CASGYSGANVLTF.

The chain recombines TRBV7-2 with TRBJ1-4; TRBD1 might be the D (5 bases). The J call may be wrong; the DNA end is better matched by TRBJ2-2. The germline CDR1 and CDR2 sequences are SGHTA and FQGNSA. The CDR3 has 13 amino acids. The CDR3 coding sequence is TGTGCCAGCAGCTTAGTTGGACAACGGGAGCTGTTTTTT. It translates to CASSLVGQRELFF.

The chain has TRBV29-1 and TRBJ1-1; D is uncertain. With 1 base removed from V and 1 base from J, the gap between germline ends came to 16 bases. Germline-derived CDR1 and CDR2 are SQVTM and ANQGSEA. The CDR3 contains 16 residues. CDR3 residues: CSVEGPPAQSNTEAFF. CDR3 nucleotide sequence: TGCAGCGTTGAAGGGCCCCCGGCTCAATCGAACACTGAAGCTTTCTTT.

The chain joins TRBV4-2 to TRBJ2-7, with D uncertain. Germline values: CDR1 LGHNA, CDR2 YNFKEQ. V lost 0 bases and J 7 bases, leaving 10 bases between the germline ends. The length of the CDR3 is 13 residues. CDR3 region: CASSQDLAREQYF. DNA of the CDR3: TGTGCCAGCAGCCAAGATCTGGCTCGTGAGCAGTACTTC.

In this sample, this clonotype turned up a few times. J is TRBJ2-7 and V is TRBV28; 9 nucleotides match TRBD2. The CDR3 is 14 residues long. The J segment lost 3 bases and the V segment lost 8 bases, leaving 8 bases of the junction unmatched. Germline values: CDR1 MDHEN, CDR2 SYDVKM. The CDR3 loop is CASAGGGRVYEQYF. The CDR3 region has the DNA TGTGCCAGCGCTGGGGGCGGGAGGGTCTACGAGCAGTACTTC.

The CDR3 DNA is TGCGCCAGCAGCTTGGCTGGGAAACGGGAGAATGAGCAGTTCTTC. Translation gives CASSLAGKRENEQFF. The chain joins TRBV5-1 to TRBJ2-1; D possibly corresponds to TRBD2 (6 bases). V was pared by 0 bases and J by 7 bases, with 14 bases between. This CDR3 spans 15 amino acids. Germline CDR1 is SGHRS and CDR2 is YFSETQ.

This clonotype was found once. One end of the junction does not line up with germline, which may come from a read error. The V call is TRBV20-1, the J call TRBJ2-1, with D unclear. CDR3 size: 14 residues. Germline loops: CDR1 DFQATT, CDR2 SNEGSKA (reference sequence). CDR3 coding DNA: TGCAGTGCTCGACCCACCATCTCCTATAATGAGCAGTTCTTC. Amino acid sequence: CSARPTISYNEQFF.

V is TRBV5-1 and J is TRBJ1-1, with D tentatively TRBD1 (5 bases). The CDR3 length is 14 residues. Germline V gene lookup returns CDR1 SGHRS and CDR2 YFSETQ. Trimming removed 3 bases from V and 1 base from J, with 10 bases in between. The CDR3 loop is CASSWGRTNTEAFF. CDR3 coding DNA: TGCGCCAGCAGCTGGGGACGTACGAACACTGAAGCTTTCTTT. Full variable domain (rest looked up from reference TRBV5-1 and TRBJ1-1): KAGVTQTPRYLIKTRGQQVTLSCSPISGHRSVSWYQQTPGQGLQFLFEYFSETQRNKGNFPGRFSGRQFSNSRSEMNVSTLELGDSALYLCASSWGRTNTEAFFGQGTRLTVV.

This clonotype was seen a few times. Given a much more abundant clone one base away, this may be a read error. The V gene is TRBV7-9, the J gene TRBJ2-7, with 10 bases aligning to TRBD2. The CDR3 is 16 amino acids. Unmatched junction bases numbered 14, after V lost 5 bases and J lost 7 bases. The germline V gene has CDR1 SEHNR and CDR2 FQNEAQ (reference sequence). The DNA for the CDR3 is TGTGCCAGCAGCCGACCGATAGGACTAGCGGACAATGAGCAGTACTTC. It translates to CASSRPIGLADNEQYF.

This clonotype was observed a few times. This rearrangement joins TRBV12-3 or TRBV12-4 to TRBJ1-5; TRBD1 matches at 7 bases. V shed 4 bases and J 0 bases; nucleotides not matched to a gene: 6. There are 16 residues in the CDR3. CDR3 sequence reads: CASSSTGDPSNQPQHF. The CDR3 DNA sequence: TGTGCCAGCAGTTCTACAGGGGACCCTAGCAATCAGCCCCAGCATTTT.

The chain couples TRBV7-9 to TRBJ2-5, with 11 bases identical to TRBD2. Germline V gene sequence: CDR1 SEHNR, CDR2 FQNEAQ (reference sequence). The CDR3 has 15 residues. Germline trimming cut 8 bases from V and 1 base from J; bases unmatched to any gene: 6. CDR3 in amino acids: CASRQGLAVQETQYF. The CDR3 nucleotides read TGTGCCAGCCGACAGGGACTAGCGGTCCAAGAGACCCAGTACTTC. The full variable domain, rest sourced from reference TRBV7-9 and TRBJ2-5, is DTGVSQNPRHKITKRGQNVTFRCDPISEHNRLYWYRQTLGQGPEFLTYFQNEAQLEKSRLLSDRFSAERPKGSFSTLEIQRTEQGDSAMYLCASRQGLAVQETQYFGPGTRLLVL.

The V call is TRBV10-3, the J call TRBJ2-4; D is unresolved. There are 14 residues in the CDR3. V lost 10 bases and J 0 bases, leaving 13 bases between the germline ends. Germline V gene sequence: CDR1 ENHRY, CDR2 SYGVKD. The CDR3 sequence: CATTDGIAKNIQYF. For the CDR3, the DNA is TGTGCCACGACGGACGGTATAGCCAAAAACATTCAGTACTTC.

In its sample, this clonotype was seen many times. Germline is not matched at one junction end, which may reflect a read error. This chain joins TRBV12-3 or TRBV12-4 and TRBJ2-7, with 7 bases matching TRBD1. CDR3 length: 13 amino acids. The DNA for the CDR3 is TGCGCCAGCAGCTTCGGGACAGCCTACGAGCAGTACTTC. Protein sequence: CASSFGTAYEQYF.

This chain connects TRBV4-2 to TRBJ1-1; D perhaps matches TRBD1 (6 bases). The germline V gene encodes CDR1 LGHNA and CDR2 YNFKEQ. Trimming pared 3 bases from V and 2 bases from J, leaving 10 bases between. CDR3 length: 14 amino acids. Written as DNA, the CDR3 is TGTGCCAGCAGCCAGGACAGACTCAACACTGAAGCTTTCTTT. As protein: CASSQDRLNTEAFF.

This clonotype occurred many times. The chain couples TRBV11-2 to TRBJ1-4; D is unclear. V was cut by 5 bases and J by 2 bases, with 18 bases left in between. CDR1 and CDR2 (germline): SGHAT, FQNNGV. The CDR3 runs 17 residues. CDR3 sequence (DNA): TGTGCCAGCAGCCGGGCGGCTCCTGGCGGGACTAATGAAAAACTGTTTTTT. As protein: CASSRAAPGGTNEKLFF.